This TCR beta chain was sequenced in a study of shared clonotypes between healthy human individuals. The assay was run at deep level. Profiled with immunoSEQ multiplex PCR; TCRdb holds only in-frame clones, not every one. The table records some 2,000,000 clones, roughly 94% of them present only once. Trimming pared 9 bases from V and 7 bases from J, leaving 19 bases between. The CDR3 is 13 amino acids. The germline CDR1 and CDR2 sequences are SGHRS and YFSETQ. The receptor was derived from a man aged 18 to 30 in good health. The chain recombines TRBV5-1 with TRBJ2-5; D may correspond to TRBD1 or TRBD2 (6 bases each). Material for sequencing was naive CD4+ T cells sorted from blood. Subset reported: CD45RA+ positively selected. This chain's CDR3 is CATTAGQGGTQYF. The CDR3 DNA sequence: TGCGCCACCACCGCGGGACAAGGGGGGACCCAGTACTTC.